This T cell receptor (beta chain) was recorded in a study of shared clonotypes between healthy human individuals. V was pared by 6 bases and J by 0 bases, with 19 bases between. CDR1 is MDHEN, CDR2 SYDVKM, per germline. The CDR3 covers 17 residues. It was across several immunoSEQ plates that each subset's genomic DNA was evenly split. Repertoires were generated with immunoSEQ multiplex PCR, while TCRdb's copy carries only in-frame clones and drops some. The repertoire holds around 690,000 clones, with about 92% as singletons. The clonotype comes from a man aged 18 to 30 in good health. Some clones in this sample may be carry-over from other donors' samples. Specimen: memory CD8+ T cells from PBMCs. Subset denoted: CD45RO+ cells pooled with CCR7-negative TemRA cells. The chain recombines TRBV28 with TRBJ2-3, with D tentatively TRBD2 (6 bases). The CDR3 DNA reads TGTGCCAGCAGAAAGACTAGTGGTGGGGCGAGCACAGATACGCAGTATTTT. It specifies CASRKTSGGASTDTQYF.